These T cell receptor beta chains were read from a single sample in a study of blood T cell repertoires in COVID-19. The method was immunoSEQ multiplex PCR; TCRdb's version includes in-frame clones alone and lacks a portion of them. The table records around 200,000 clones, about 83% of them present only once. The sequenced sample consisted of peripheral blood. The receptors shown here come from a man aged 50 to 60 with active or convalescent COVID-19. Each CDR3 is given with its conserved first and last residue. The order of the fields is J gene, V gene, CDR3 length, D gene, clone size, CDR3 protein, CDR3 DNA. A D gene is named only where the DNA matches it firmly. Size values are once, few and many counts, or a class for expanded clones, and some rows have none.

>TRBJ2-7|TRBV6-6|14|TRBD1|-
CASKSGGRQYEQYF
TGTGCCAGCAAGTCAGGGGGCCGCCAATACGAGCAGTACTTC
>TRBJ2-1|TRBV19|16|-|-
CASSPRGAGYYNEQFF
TGTGCCAGTAGTCCGAGAGGGGCGGGGTACTACAATGAGCAGTTCTTC
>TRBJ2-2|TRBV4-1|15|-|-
CASSQDSPNTGELFF
TGCGCCAGCAGCCAAGACAGTCCGAACACCGGGGAGCTGTTTTTT
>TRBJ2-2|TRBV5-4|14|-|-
CASSSPQGTGELFF
TGTGCCAGCAGCTCACCCCAGGGGACCGGGGAGCTGTTTTTT
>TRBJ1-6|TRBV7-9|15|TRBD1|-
CASRPGQGDSSPLHF
TGTGCCAGCAGGCCGGGACAGGGGGATAGTTCACCCCTCCACTTT
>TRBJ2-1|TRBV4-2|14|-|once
CASSQDQGGEEQFF
TGTGCCAGCAGCCAAGATCAAGGGGGAGAGGAGCAGTTCTTC
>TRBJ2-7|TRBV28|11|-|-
CASTLGYEQYF
TGTGCCAGCACCCTCGGTTACGAGCAGTACTTC
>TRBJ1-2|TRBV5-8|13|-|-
CASSLYDIGGYTF
TGTGCCAGCAGCTTGTACGACATAGGCGGCTACACCTTC
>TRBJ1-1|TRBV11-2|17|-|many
CASSPTRSGGWNTEAFF
TGTGCCAGCAGCCCCACCCGGTCGGGGGGGTGGAACACTGAAGCTTTCTTT
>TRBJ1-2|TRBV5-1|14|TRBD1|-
CASSLEEGAVGYTF
TGCGCCAGCAGCTTGGAGGAGGGGGCTGTCGGCTACACCTTC
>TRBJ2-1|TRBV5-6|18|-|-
CASSFRDFIPISYNEQFF
TGTGCCAGCAGCTTCCGGGACTTTATACCCATCTCCTACAATGAGCAGTTCTTC
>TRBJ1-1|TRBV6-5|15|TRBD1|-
CASSYKGQGNTEAFF
TGTGCCAGCAGTTACAAGGGACAGGGGAACACTGAAGCTTTCTTT
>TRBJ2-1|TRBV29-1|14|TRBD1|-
CSAAGGNSYNEQFF
TGCAGCGCTGCAGGGGGAAACTCCTACAATGAGCAGTTCTTC
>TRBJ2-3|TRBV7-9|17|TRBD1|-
CASSLEIGGVDTDTQYF
TGTGCCAGCAGCTTAGAAATAGGGGGCGTAGACACAGATACGCAGTATTTT
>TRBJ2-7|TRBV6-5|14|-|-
CASKTDYLPYEQYF
TGTGCCAGCAAGACTGACTACCTGCCCTACGAGCAGTACTTC
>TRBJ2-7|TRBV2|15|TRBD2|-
CASTPLAVASYEQYF
TGTGCCAGCACCCCTCTAGCGGTAGCCTCCTACGAGCAGTACTTC
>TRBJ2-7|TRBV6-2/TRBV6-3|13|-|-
CASSYFAAYEQYF
TGTGCCAGCAGTTACTTCGCGGCCTACGAGCAGTACTTC
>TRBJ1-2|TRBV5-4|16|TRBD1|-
CASSRGQGAGNYGYTF
TGTGCCAGCAGCCGCGGACAGGGGGCAGGGAACTATGGCTACACCTTC
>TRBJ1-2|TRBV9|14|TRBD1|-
CASSAGQGDYGYTF
TGTGCCAGCAGCGCGGGACAGGGGGACTATGGCTACACCTTC
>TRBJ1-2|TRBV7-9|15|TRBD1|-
CASSLQGAGGYGYTF
TGTGCCAGCAGCTTACAGGGGGCCGGAGGCTATGGCTACACCTTC
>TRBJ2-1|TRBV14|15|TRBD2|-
CASSKPSGRRTEQFF
TGTGCCAGCAGTAAACCGAGCGGGAGGAGGACTGAGCAGTTCTTC
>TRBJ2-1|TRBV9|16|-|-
CASSGREQGSYNEQFF
TGTGCCAGCAGCGGTAGGGAACAGGGCTCCTACAATGAGCAGTTCTTC
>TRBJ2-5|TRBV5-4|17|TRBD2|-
CASSTMTSGGDQETQYF
TGTGCCAGCAGCACCATGACTAGCGGGGGGGACCAAGAGACCCAGTACTTC
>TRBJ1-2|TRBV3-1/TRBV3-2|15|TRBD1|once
CASSHFDRADYGYTF
TGTGCCAGCAGCCACTTCGACAGGGCGGACTATGGCTACACCTTC
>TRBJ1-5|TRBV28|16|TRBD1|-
CASRYGQGAGGQPQHF
TGTGCCAGCAGATACGGACAGGGGGCGGGTGGTCAGCCCCAGCATTTT
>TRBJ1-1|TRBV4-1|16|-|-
CASSQGQGRRNTEAFF
TGCGCCAGCAGCCAAGGGCAGGGGAGACGGAACACTGAAGCTTTCTTT
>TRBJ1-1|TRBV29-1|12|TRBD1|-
CSVDQGGTEAFF
TGCAGCGTGGATCAGGGGGGCACTGAAGCTTTCTTT
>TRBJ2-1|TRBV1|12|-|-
CTHIRGGNEQFF
TGCACCCACATCCGGGGGGGGAATGAGCAGTTCTTC
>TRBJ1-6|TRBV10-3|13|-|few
CAIQGQIDSPLHF
TGTGCCATCCAAGGACAGATAGATTCACCCCTCCACTTT
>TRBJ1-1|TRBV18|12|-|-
CASSHGITEAFF
TGTGCCAGCTCACACGGTATCACTGAAGCTTTCTTT
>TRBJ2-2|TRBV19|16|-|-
CASSIGGLTNTGELFF
TGTGCCAGTAGTATTGGAGGCCTCACGAACACCGGGGAGCTGTTTTTT
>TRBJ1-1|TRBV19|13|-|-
CASKTGVNTEAFF
TGTGCCAGTAAGACGGGGGTGAACACTGAAGCTTTCTTT
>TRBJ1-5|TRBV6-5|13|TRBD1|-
CASSGQGIQPQHF
TGTGCCAGCAGCGGACAGGGTATACAGCCCCAGCATTTT